This T cell receptor (beta chain) was sequenced during a study of T cells after yellow fever vaccination. Whole-study findings and limits: At around 96% for CD4 and just over 85% for CD8, most primary-vaccination clones showed up again after the booster. From the bulk population, abundant clonotypes could contaminate and appear within FACS-sorted repertoires.

With 5 bases clipped from V and 7 bases from J, the junction kept 10 bases outside the gene matches. The CDR3 contains 16 residues. CDR1 and CDR2 (germline): SQVTM, ANQGSEA. Generation of TCR cDNA used 5'RACE template switching (which added a universal primer site and UMIs). MiXCR was run by TCRdb on the 5' RACE reads, yielding one entry per CDR3 protein. The top ten hold over 14% of the sample, which has about 360,000 distinct CDR3 sequences, 6.2% seen once. The sample holds many counts of this clonotype. Its antigen is unknown. The clonotype comes from a man aged 25-45 years who received the YFV17D yellow fever vaccine. V gene TRBV29-1 combines with J gene TRBJ2-1, with 14 bases identical to TRBD2. This sample comprised PBMCs, obtained 5 days after the yellow fever booster vaccination. The CDR3 reads CSVYSPGLAGANEQFF. In DNA form, the CDR3 reads TGCAGCGTTTACTCCCCGGGACTAGCGGGAGCGAATGAGCAGTTCTTC.